This is a list of T cell receptor beta chains from one sample in a study of Graves' ophthalmopathy and Graves' hyperthyroidism. TCRdb analysed the multiplex PCR reads with MiXCR anew, one entry per CDR3 protein. This repertoire shows approximately 1.2 million distinct CDR3 sequences, about 40% found once; its top ten account for around 10%. Source material: peripheral blood or thyroid tissue (not recorded which). These receptors all stem from an adult man with Graves' hyperthyroidism. CDR3s include the opening cysteine and the closing phenylalanine or tryptophan. Fields, in order: V gene, clone size, J gene, D gene, CDR3 DNA, CDR3 protein. A D gene is named only where the DNA matches it firmly. Expanded clones are given a class, and other clones once, few, many or no size at all.

V: TRBV4-1
size: few
J: TRBJ1-2
D: -
DNA: TGCGCCAGCAGCCAAGTAGGGAGGCGCGGCTACACCTTC
CDR3: CASSQVGRRGYTF

V: TRBV20-1
size: many
J: TRBJ2-5
D: -
DNA: TGCAGTGCCATAGATCTCCTTATCGGGGCCACCCAGTACTTC
CDR3: CSAIDLLIGATQYF

V: TRBV5-4
size: -
J: TRBJ1-1
D: -
DNA: TGTGCCAGCAGCCTCAGGGGCAGGGTCAAGAACACTGAAGCTTTCTTT
CDR3: CASSLRGRVKNTEAFF

V: TRBV24-1
size: many
J: TRBJ2-5
D: -
DNA: TGTGCCACCAGTGATTTTGGGAAGCCCCCGTACCAAGAGACCCAGTACTTC
CDR3: CATSDFGKPPYQETQYF

V: TRBV7-2
size: -
J: TRBJ1-2
D: -
DNA: TGTGCCAGCAGCTTAGAAAGATCAGGGCGTTCCACCTTC
CDR3: CASSLERSGRSTF

V: TRBV10-3
size: -
J: TRBJ2-5
D: -
DNA: TGTGCCATCAGGGCAGGAAGAATGATGGAGACCCAGTACTTC
CDR3: CAIRAGRMMETQYF

V: TRBV20-1
size: -
J: TRBJ1-2
D: -
DNA: TGCAGTGCTGCGGACGACCAATTGGCCTTTGGCTACACCTTC
CDR3: CSAADDQLAFGYTF

V: TRBV7-8
size: many
J: TRBJ1-2
D: TRBD1
DNA: TGTGCCAGCAGCTCCAACAGGGGTATGGGGGGCTACACCTTC
CDR3: CASSSNRGMGGYTF

V: TRBV7-9
size: -
J: TRBJ2-7
D: TRBD1
DNA: TGTGCCAGCATCCACGGGGACAGGGACAGCCCTGAGCAGTACTTC
CDR3: CASIHGDRDSPEQYF

V: TRBV10-2
size: -
J: TRBJ1-2
D: -
DNA: TGCGCCAGCAGTGAGCCGGACAGTCTCCGGGGCTACACCTTC
CDR3: CASSEPDSLRGYTF

V: TRBV6-5
size: -
J: TRBJ1-1
D: -
DNA: TGTGCCAGCAGCATCGGTTGGCGAACTGAAGCTTTCTTT
CDR3: CASSIGWRTEAFF

V: TRBV20-1
size: many
J: TRBJ2-7
D: TRBD2
DNA: TGCAGTACCCTTGTCGGGAGGGACGACGAGCAGTACTTC
CDR3: CSTLVGRDDEQYF

V: TRBV19
size: many
J: TRBJ1-1
D: TRBD1
DNA: TGTGCCAGTATTTCACAGGGGTGGGACACTGAAGCTTTCTTT
CDR3: CASISQGWDTEAFF

V: TRBV20-1
size: once
J: TRBJ2-5
D: -
DNA: TGCAGTGCTAGGGGGCGGCGGTCTCAAGAGACCCAGTACTTC
CDR3: CSARGRRSQETQYF

V: TRBV5-1
size: many
J: TRBJ2-7
D: -
DNA: TGCGCCAGCAGCTTGGTAGAACTAGGACTACACGAGCAGTACTTC
CDR3: CASSLVELGLHEQYF

V: TRBV4-3
size: few
J: TRBJ2-5
D: -
DNA: TGCGCCAGCAGCCAAGATACGGGGGTTTGGGAGACCCAGTACTTC
CDR3: CASSQDTGVWETQYF

V: TRBV15
size: -
J: TRBJ2-2
D: -
DNA: TGTGCCACCAGCAGAGTCCCCCGGACGGAAATTAACACCGGGGAGCTGTTTTTT
CDR3: CATSRVPRTEINTGELFF

V: TRBV7-2
size: once
J: TRBJ1-1
D: -
DNA: TGTGCCAGTAGTAAAGTGGGGGGGTCTGAAGCTTTCTTT
CDR3: CASSKVGGSEAFF

V: TRBV20-1
size: many
J: TRBJ2-7
D: -
DNA: TGCAGTGCTAGTTCGATCCTCCTTAGCGGCGACTCCTACGAGCAGTACTTC
CDR3: CSASSILLSGDSYEQYF

V: TRBV6-5
size: many
J: TRBJ1-2
D: TRBD1
DNA: TGTGCCAGCAGTTCGGGGACAGGGTTCTATGGCTACACCTTC
CDR3: CASSSGTGFYGYTF

V: TRBV27
size: -
J: TRBJ1-5
D: -
DNA: TGTGCCAGTGGACAGAGCAATCAGCTCCAGCATTTT
CDR3: CASGQSNQLQHF

V: TRBV25-1
size: -
J: TRBJ2-5
D: TRBD2
DNA: TGTGCCAGCAGCTACGGGGGGGCACAAGAGACCCAGTACTTC
CDR3: CASSYGGAQETQYF

V: TRBV10-3
size: many
J: TRBJ1-1
D: -
DNA: TGTGCCATCAGTACAGGGCCTGAAGCTTTCTTT
CDR3: CAISTGPEAFF

V: TRBV29-1
size: -
J: TRBJ2-2
D: TRBD2
DNA: TGCAGCGCCGGACTAGCGGGAGGGCCTTCCGGGGAGCTGTTTTTT
CDR3: CSAGLAGGPSGELFF

V: TRBV2
size: -
J: TRBJ2-5
D: -
DNA: TGTGCCAGCAGCGTGATAAGGGAGACCCAGTACTTC
CDR3: CASSVIRETQYF

V: TRBV12-3/TRBV12-4
size: -
J: TRBJ2-7
D: -
DNA: TGTGCCAGCTCACCACAGCGACAACGGTGGTACTTC
CDR3: CASSPQRQRWYF

V: TRBV20-1
size: few
J: TRBJ1-5
D: TRBD1
DNA: TGCAGTGCTGCCGGGACAGCTAATTTTGATAGCAATCAGCCCCAGCATTTT
CDR3: CSAAGTANFDSNQPQHF

V: TRBV19
size: few
J: TRBJ1-2
D: -
DNA: TGTGCCAGTAGTATGGGTCCAGGAGGCGGCTACACCTTC
CDR3: CASSMGPGGGYTF

V: TRBV29-1
size: many
J: TRBJ1-2
D: -
DNA: TGCAGCGTTGAAGATCTTATGGGCCAGGGTCGGGGCTACACCTTC
CDR3: CSVEDLMGQGRGYTF

V: TRBV19
size: -
J: TRBJ1-1
D: -
DNA: TGTGCCCAAGGCCGGGGGCCCACTGAAGCTTTCTTT
CDR3: CAQGRGPTEAFF

V: TRBV10-3
size: -
J: TRBJ2-5
D: TRBD2
DNA: TGTGCCATCAGTGGGACTAGCGGGAGCTCATACCAAGAGACCCAGTACTTC
CDR3: CAISGTSGSSYQETQYF

V: TRBV10-3
size: -
J: TRBJ2-7
D: TRBD2
DNA: TGTGCCATCAGTCCCACCCACCGGACTAGCGGGAGAGGCGAGCAGTACTTC
CDR3: CAISPTHRTSGRGEQYF

V: TRBV12-3/TRBV12-4
size: many
J: TRBJ1-1
D: TRBD1
DNA: TGTGCCAGCACCCGGGCGGGACAGGGTTCGACTGAAGCTTTCTTT
CDR3: CASTRAGQGSTEAFF

V: TRBV6-5
size: many
J: TRBJ2-5
D: -
DNA: TGTGCCAGCAGTTACTCGCGGATCCAGTACTTC
CDR3: CASSYSRIQYF

V: TRBV7-2
size: many
J: TRBJ2-5
D: -
DNA: TGTGCCAGCAGCCTTTGGACTCAAGAGACCCAGTACTTC
CDR3: CASSLWTQETQYF

V: TRBV5-6
size: -
J: TRBJ2-5
D: TRBD2
DNA: TGTGCCAGCAGCGGACTAGCGGGAGGTCGTCCCAGTGCAGGAGAGACCCAGTACTTC
CDR3: CASSGLAGGRPSAGETQYF

V: TRBV19
size: -
J: TRBJ2-2
D: -
DNA: TGTGCCAGTAGTATTGGACCCCGGGAGCTGTTTTTT
CDR3: CASSIGPRELFF

V: TRBV7-2
size: many
J: TRBJ2-5
D: TRBD2
DNA: TGTGCCAGCAGCATCGGACTAGCGCTCCAAGAGACCCAGTACTTC
CDR3: CASSIGLALQETQYF

V: TRBV7-2
size: many
J: TRBJ1-1
D: -
DNA: TGTGCCAGCAGCTTAATGTCGTGGGCAGGAAGGAACACTGAAGCTTTCTTT
CDR3: CASSLMSWAGRNTEAFF

V: TRBV5-1
size: -
J: TRBJ1-2
D: TRBD1
DNA: TGCGCCAGCAGCTTGGACAGGGGGCCCGATGGCTACACCTTC
CDR3: CASSLDRGPDGYTF

V: TRBV15
size: many
J: TRBJ2-7
D: -
DNA: TGTGCCACCAGCAGAGATTGGGGCAGTACCTACGAGCAGTACTTC
CDR3: CATSRDWGSTYEQYF

V: TRBV19
size: -
J: TRBJ2-5
D: -
DNA: TGTGCCAGTAGTATAGGCCCCTCGGAGACCCAGTACTTC
CDR3: CASSIGPSETQYF

V: TRBV7-2
size: many
J: TRBJ2-7
D: -
DNA: TGTGCCAGCAGTTCCCCCGGACGGACCTACGAGCAGTACTTC
CDR3: CASSSPGRTYEQYF

V: TRBV7-2
size: many
J: TRBJ1-6
D: -
DNA: TGTGCCAGCAACCCGGATCCGGGGGACCCCCTCCACTTT
CDR3: CASNPDPGDPLHF

V: TRBV10-3
size: -
J: TRBJ1-3
D: -
DNA: TGTGCCATCAGTGAGGGGACCGGCCCTGGAAACACCATATGTTTT
CDR3: CAISEGTGPGNTICF

V: TRBV2
size: -
J: TRBJ2-5
D: TRBD2
DNA: TGTGCCAGCAGTACCCAGGGACTAGCCCTCCAAGAGCCCCAGTACTTC
CDR3: CASSTQGLALQEPQYF

V: TRBV7-8
size: -
J: TRBJ2-5
D: -
DNA: TGTGCCAGCAGTTCGACGGGGCGATGGGAGACCCAGTACTTC
CDR3: CASSSTGRWETQYF

V: TRBV29-1
size: few
J: TRBJ1-1
D: TRBD1
DNA: TGCAGCGTTGAAGATCCTCGGGACAGGCGGAACGCTGAAGCTTTCTTT
CDR3: CSVEDPRDRRNAEAFF

V: TRBV12-3/TRBV12-4
size: -
J: TRBJ2-2
D: TRBD1
DNA: TGTGCCAGCAGTCCAAAGGGACAGGGGGAGCTGTTTTTT
CDR3: CASSPKGQGELFF

V: TRBV7-2
size: few
J: TRBJ2-7
D: -
DNA: TGTGCCAGCAGCTCCACAGGGTTTATGGCCTACGAGCAGTACTTC
CDR3: CASSSTGFMAYEQYF

V: TRBV4-1
size: -
J: TRBJ1-1
D: TRBD1
DNA: TGCGCCAGCAGCCAAGGGGACAGTGGGAACACTGAAGCTTTCTTT
CDR3: CASSQGDSGNTEAFF

V: TRBV29-1
size: many
J: TRBJ1-1
D: -
DNA: TGCAGCGTTAGCCGGGGGCTTGTGAACACTGAAGCTTTCTTT
CDR3: CSVSRGLVNTEAFF